This T cell receptor (beta chain) was sequenced in a study of vaccination effects on CD4 cells after COVID-19. Turning to this clone: Antigen unknown.

Repertoires were generated with immunoSEQ multiplex PCR, while TCRdb's copy carries only in-frame clones and drops some. The data contain almost 30,000 clones, about 74% of them seen just once; the ten biggest clones take up about 17%. ViraFEST used viral peptide pools to expand antigen-specific CD4+ T cells before sequencing. It was after approximately 11 days of culture that CD4+ T cells were isolated. Participants completed two doses of the BNT162b2 or mRNA-1273 vaccine. The authors replaced half the medium with IL-2 medium on days 3 and 7. Germline CDR1 is SQVTM and CDR2 is ANQGSEA. The CDR3 is made up of 14 amino acids. Trimming left V 7 bases short and J 6 bases short, with 21 bases between.

The TCR originated in a human donor who received a COVID-19 vaccine. The V and J genes are TRBV29-1 and TRBJ1-2; D remains unclear. The sample here was CD4+ T cells from PBMCs cultured with HCoV-OC43 spike peptides, taken after COVID-19 vaccination. The subset is: HCoV-OC43 spike overlapping peptide pool stimulation. The DNA for the CDR3 is TGCAGCGGCCGACGTCCGGGTTGGCGGGATGGCTACACCTTC. This translates into CSGRRPGWRDGYTF. Looking up the rest from reference TRBV29-1 and TRBJ1-2 gives the full variable domain: SAVISQKPSRDICQRGTSLTIQCQVDSQVTMMFWYRQQPGQSLTLIATANQGSEATYESGFVIDKFPISRPNLTFSTLTVSNMSPEDSSIYLCSGRRPGWRDGYTFGSGTRLTVV.